Listed below are T cell receptor beta chains from one sample, sequenced in a study of cytomegalovirus exposure and HLA in healthy donors. Produced via immunoSEQ multiplex PCR; TCRdb's table is partial and in-frame only. In the table there are 90,000 to 140,000 clones, 70% to 75% of which are singletons. The sample consisted of PBMCs. Source of these receptors: a middle-aged man in good health and CMV-seronegative. CDR3s include the opening cysteine and the closing phenylalanine or tryptophan. D genes are given only for firm matches. A row's size may be missing; if present it is once, few, many or a size class.

-,TRBJ2-3,TRBV5-1,TRBD1,TGCGCCAGCAGCTACCGGGACAGAGACACAGATACGCAGTATTTT,CASSYRDRDTDTQYF
-,TRBJ2-1,TRBV7-9,-,TGTGCCAGCAGTCCTCAGGGTCATGAGCAGTTCTTC,CASSPQGHEQFF
-,TRBJ1-1,TRBV5-6,TRBD1,TGTGCCAGCAGACACCGCCGGGACAGGATGAACACTGAAGCTTTCTTT,CASRHRRDRMNTEAFF
-,TRBJ2-7,TRBV5-6,TRBD1,TGTGCCAGCAGCGGGGGACAGACCTACGAGCAGTACTTC,CASSGGQTYEQYF
-,TRBJ2-7,TRBV7-2,-,TGTGCCAGCAGCCCCGGTTTTCATCAAAGCGGTGGGGACGAGCAGTACTTC,CASSPGFHQSGGDEQYF
few,TRBJ1-2,TRBV5-1,-,TGCGCCAGCAGCTTGGCGCGGCAGGGCCTTAACTATGGCTACACCTTC,CASSLARQGLNYGYTF
-,TRBJ1-2,TRBV6-1,-,TGTGCCAGCACCCGGGACCTCGGGGGTCGGTATGGCTACACCTTC,CASTRDLGGRYGYTF
-,TRBJ2-5,TRBV28,-,TGTGCCAGCAGCCGAGGGGGAAACCAAGAGACCCAGTACTTC,CASSRGGNQETQYF
-,TRBJ2-7,TRBV19,TRBD2,TGTGCCAGTAGTATTTCACTAGCGGGCGACGAGCAGTACTTC,CASSISLAGDEQYF
-,TRBJ2-3,TRBV9,TRBD2,TGTGCCAGCAGCGCACGATCACTAGCGGGAGTGAGCACAGATACGCAGTATTTT,CASSARSLAGVSTDTQYF
-,TRBJ1-2,TRBV28,-,TGTGCCAGCAGTTCCCCGCGGGGCGCGTATGGCTACACCTTC,CASSSPRGAYGYTF
-,TRBJ2-5,TRBV4-3,TRBD1,TGCGCCAGCAGCCAGGACAGGGGAGGGCAAGAGACCCAGTACTTC,CASSQDRGGQETQYF
few,TRBJ2-1,TRBV7-9,-,TGTGCCAGCAGCTTATATACTAGTGGCTTCTTC,CASSLYTSGFF
-,TRBJ2-7,TRBV11-3,TRBD1,TGTGCCAGCAGCCTCCGGGACAGGTCTTACGAGCAGTACTTC,CASSLRDRSYEQYF
-,TRBJ1-4,TRBV4-3,TRBD1,TGCGCCAGCAGCCAACTACAGGGGAATGAAAAACTGTTTTTT,CASSQLQGNEKLFF